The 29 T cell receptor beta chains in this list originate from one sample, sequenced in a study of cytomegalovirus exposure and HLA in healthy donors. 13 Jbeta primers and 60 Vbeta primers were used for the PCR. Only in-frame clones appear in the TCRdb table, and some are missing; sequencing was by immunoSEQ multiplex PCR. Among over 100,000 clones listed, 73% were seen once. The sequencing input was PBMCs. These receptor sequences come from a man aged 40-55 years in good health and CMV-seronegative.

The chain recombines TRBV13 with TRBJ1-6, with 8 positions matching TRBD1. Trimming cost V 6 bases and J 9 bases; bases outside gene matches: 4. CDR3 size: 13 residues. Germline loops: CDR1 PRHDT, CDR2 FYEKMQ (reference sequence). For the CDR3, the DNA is TGTGCCAGCAGTGACAGGGGAGGTTCACCCCTCCACTTT. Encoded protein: CASSDRGGSPLHF.

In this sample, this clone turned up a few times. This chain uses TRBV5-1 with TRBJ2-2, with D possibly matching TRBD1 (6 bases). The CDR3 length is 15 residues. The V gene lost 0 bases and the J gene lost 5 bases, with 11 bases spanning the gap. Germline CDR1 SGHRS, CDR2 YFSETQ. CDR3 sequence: CASSLAGAGTGELFF. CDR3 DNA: TGCGCCAGCAGCTTGGCAGGGGCAGGGACCGGGGAGCTGTTTTTT.

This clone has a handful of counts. The CDR3 protein is CASRSGVGEPQHF. In nucleotides, the CDR3 is TGTGCCAGCAGATCAGGGGTCGGAGAGCCCCAGCATTTT. The chain joins TRBV2 to TRBJ1-5; D might be TRBD1 (6 bases). V was cut by 6 bases and J by 8 bases, with 14 bases left in between. The CDR3 covers 13 residues. Looked up from germline, CDR1 is SNHLY and CDR2 is FYNNEI.

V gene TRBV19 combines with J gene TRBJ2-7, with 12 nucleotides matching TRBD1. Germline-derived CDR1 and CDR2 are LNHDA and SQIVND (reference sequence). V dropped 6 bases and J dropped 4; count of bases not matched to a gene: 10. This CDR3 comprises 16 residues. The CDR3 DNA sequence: TGTGCCAGTAGCATTATACCGGGACAGGGGGCTTACGAGCAGTACTTC. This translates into CASSIIPGQGAYEQYF.

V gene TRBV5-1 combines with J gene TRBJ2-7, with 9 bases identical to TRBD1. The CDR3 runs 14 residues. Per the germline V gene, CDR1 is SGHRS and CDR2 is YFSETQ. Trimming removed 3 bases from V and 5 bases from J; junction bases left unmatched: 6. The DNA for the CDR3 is TGCGCCAGCAGCTGGGACAGGGTCGAGGACGAGCAGTACTTC. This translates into CASSWDRVEDEQYF.

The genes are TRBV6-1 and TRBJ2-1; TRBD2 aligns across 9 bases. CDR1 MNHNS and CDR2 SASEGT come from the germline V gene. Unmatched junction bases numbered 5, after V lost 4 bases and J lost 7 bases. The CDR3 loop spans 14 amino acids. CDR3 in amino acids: CASSVAGDTNEQFF. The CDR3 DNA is TGTGCCAGCAGTGTAGCGGGGGACACGAATGAGCAGTTCTTC.

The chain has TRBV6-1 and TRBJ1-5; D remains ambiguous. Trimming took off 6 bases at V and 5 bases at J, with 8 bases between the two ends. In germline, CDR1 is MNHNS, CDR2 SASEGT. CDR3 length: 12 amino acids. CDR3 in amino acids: CASRVGDQPQHF. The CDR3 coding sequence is TGTGCCAGCAGGGTCGGGGATCAGCCCCAGCATTTT.

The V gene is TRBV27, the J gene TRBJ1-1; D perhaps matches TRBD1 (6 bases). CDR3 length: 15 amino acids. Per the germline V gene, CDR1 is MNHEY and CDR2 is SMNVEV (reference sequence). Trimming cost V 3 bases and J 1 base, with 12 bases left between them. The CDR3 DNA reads TGTGCCAGCAGTTTTTCGGGACAAGGGAACACTGAAGCTTTCTTT. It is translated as CASSFSGQGNTEAFF.

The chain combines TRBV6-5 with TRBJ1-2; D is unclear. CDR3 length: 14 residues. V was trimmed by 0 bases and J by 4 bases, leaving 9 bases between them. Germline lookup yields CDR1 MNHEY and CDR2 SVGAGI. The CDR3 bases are TGTGCCAGCAGTTACTCGAGAACCGGCTATGGCTACACCTTC. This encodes CASSYSRTGYGYTF.

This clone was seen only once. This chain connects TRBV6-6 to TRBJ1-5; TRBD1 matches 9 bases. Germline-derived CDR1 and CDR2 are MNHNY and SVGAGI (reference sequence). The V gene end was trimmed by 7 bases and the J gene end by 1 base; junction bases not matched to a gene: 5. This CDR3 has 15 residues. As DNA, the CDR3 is TGTGCCAGCACAGGGACAGGGCAAAGCAATCAGCCCCAGCATTTT. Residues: CASTGTGQSNQPQHF.

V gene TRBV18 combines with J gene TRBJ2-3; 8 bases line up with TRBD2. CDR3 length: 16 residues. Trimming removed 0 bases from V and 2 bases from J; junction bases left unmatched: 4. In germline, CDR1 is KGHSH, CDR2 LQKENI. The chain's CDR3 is CASSPPKRGNTDTQYF. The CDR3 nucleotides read TGTGCCAGCTCACCACCAAAGCGGGGGAACACAGATACGCAGTATTTT. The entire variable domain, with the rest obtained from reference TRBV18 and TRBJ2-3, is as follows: NAGVMQNPRHLVRRRGQEARLRCSPMKGHSHVYWYRQLPEEGLKFMVYLQKENIIDESGMPKERFSAEFPKEGPSILRIQQVVRGDSAAYFCASSPPKRGNTDTQYFGPGTRLTVL.

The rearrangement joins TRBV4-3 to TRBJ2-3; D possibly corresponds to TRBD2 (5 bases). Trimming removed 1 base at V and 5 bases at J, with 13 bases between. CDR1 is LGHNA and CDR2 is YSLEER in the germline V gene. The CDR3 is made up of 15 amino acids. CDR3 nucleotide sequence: TGCGCCAGCAGCCAAGCGAGGGTAAGGGAAGATACGCAGTATTTT. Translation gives CASSQARVREDTQYF.

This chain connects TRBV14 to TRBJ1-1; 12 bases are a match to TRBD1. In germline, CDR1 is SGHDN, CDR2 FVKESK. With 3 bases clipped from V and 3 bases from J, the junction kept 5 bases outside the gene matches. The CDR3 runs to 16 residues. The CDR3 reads CASSQWGQGAYTEAFF. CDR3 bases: TGTGCCAGCAGCCAGTGGGGACAGGGGGCCTACACTGAAGCTTTCTTT.

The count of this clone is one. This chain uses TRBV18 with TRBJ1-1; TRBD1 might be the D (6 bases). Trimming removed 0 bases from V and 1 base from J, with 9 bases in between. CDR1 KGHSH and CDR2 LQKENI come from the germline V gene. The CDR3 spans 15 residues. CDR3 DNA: TGTGCCAGCTCACCACCCAGGGGCCCGAACACTGAAGCTTTCTTT. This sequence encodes CASSPPRGPNTEAFF. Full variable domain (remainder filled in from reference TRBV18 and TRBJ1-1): NAGVMQNPRHLVRRRGQEARLRCSPMKGHSHVYWYRQLPEEGLKFMVYLQKENIIDESGMPKERFSAEFPKEGPSILRIQQVVRGDSAAYFCASSPPRGPNTEAFFGQGTRLTVV.

The CDR3 is CASRGLTGVDTEAFF. CDR3 nucleotides: TGTGCCAGCAGAGGTCTGACAGGGGTCGACACTGAAGCTTTCTTT. The rearrangement uses TRBV2 and TRBJ1-1; 8 positions agree with TRBD1. CDR1 and CDR2 (germline): SNHLY, FYNNEI. V lost 6 bases and J lost 3; bases outside the gene matches: 9. The CDR3 is made up of 15 amino acids.

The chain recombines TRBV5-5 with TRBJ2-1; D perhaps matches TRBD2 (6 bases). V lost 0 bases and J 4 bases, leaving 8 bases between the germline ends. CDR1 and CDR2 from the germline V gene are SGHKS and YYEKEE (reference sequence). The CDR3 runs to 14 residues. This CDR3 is CASSLGGDYNEQFF. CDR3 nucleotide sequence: TGTGCCAGCAGCTTGGGGGGGGATTACAATGAGCAGTTCTTC.

CDR3 coding DNA: TGTGCCAGCAGTGAAGGGCGCGGGGAGACCCAGTACTTC. Protein: CASSEGRGETQYF. The genes are TRBV2 and TRBJ2-5; D possibly corresponds to TRBD2 (5 bases). In germline, CDR1 is SNHLY, CDR2 FYNNEI. V was shortened by 1 base and J by 5 bases, with 8 bases between the two germline ends. The CDR3 has 13 residues.

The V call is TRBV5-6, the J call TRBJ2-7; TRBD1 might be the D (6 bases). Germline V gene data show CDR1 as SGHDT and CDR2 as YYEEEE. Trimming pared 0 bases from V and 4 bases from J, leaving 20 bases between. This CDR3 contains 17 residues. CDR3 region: CASSLVGTTGREYEQYF. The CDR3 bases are TGTGCCAGCAGCTTGGTGGGGACAACCGGAAGGGAATACGAGCAGTACTTC.

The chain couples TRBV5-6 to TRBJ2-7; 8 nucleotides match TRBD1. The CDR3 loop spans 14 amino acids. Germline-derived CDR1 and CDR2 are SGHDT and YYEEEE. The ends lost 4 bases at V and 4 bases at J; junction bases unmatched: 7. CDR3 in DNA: TGTGCCAGCAGCAGTGGACAGGGCCCTTACGAGCAGTACTTC. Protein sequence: CASSSGQGPYEQYF.

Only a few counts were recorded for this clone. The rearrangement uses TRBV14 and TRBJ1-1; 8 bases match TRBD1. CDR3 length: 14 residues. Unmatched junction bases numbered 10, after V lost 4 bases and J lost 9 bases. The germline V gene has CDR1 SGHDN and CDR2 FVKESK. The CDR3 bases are TGTGCCAGCAGCCGACCTCGGACAGGGCAGAAAGCTTTCTTT. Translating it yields CASSRPRTGQKAFF.

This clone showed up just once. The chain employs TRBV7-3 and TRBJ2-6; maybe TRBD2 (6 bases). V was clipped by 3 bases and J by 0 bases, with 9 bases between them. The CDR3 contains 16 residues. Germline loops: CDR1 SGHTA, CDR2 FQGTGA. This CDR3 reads CASSFRGDSGANVLTF. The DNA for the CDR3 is TGTGCCAGCAGCTTTCGCGGGGACTCTGGGGCCAACGTCCTGACTTTC.

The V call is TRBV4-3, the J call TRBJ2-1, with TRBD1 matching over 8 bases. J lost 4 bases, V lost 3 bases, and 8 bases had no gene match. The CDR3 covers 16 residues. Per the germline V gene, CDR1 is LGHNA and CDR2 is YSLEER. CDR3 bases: TGCGCCAGCAGCCATTTGAGACAGGGGCCTTACAATGAGCAGTTCTTC. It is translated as CASSHLRQGPYNEQFF.

In DNA, the CDR3 is TGCGCCAGCAGCCAAGATCCGGGACAGGGGGCTTATGGAGCTTTCTTT. Its protein product is CASSQDPGQGAYGAFF. The rearrangement uses TRBV4-1 and TRBJ1-1, with 12 nucleotides matching TRBD1. The V gene's germline CDR1 is MGHRA and CDR2 YSYEKL. After removal of 0 bases from V and 10 bases from J, the junction contained 9 bases not matched to a gene. The CDR3 extends over 16 amino acids.

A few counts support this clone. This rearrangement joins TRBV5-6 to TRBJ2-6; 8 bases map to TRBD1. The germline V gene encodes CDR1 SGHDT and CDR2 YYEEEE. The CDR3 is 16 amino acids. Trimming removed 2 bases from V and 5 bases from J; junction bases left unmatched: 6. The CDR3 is CASSFFQGAWANVLTF. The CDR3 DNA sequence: TGTGCCAGCAGCTTTTTCCAGGGGGCCTGGGCCAACGTCCTGACTTTC. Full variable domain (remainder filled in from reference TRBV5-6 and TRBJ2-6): DAGVTQSPTHLIKTRGQQVTLRCSPKSGHDTVSWYQQALGQGPQFIFQYYEEEERQRGNFPDRFSGHQFPNYSSELNVNALLLGDSALYLCASSFFQGAWANVLTFGAGSRLTVL.

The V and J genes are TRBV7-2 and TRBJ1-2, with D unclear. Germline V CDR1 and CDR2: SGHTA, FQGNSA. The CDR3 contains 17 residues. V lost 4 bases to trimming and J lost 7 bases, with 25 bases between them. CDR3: CASSSLMRDTFLGGYTF. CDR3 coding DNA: TGTGCCAGCAGCTCTTTAATGAGAGACACCTTCCTTGGTGGCTACACCTTC.

The CDR3 spells CASSGTNSFPFVTGGDEQYF. The CDR3 nucleotides read TGTGCCAGCAGCGGGACCAATTCCTTCCCGTTTGTCACAGGGGGGGACGAGCAGTACTTC. The chain combines TRBV5-8 with TRBJ2-7, with TRBD1 as a possible D gene (8 bases). Per germline, CDR1 SGHTS and CDR2 YDEGEE. Trimming took 4 bases from V and 5 from J, leaving 34 bases between them. This CDR3 is 20 amino acids long.

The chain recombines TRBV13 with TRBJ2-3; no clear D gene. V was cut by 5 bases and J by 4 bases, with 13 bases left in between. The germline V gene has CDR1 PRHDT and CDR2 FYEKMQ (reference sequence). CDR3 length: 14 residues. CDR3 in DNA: TGTGCCAGCAGCCGTCGGAGAGGTCCAGATACGCAGTATTTT. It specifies CASSRRRGPDTQYF.

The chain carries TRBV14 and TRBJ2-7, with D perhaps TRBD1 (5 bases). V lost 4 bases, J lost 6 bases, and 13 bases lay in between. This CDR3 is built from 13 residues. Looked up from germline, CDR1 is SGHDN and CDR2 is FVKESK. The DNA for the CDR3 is TGTGCCAGCAGCCGGCAGGGTTGGAGCGAGCAGTACTTC. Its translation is CASSRQGWSEQYF.

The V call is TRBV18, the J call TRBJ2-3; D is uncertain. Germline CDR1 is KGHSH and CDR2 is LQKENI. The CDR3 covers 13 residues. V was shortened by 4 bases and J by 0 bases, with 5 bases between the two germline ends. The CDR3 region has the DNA TGTGCCAGCTCACTGACTAGCACAGATACGCAGTATTTT. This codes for CASSLTSTDTQYF. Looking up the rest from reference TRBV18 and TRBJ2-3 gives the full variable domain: NAGVMQNPRHLVRRRGQEARLRCSPMKGHSHVYWYRQLPEEGLKFMVYLQKENIIDESGMPKERFSAEFPKEGPSILRIQQVVRGDSAAYFCASSLTSTDTQYFGPGTRLTVL.